This TCR beta chain comes out of a study of blood T cell repertoires in COVID-19. Across the study: Acute-phase and convalescent COVID-19 samples originated in the United States, Italy and Spain. From T cells, B-cell-depleted T cells, or PBMCs came the material, which was cDNA or gDNA.

As originally analysed: The authors estimated nucleated cell counts from reference gene primer amplification. Clones were read by immunoSEQ multiplex PCR, and TCRdb kept only the in-frame ones, dropping some. V, J and clone size are taken as reported in that table, and D and trimming were inferred from the DNA itself. The data contain roughly 150,000 clones, roughly four fifths of them singletons. Germline V gene sequence: CDR1 WNHNN, CDR2 SYGVQD (reference sequence). The CDR3 has 16 residues. V was clipped by 2 bases and J by 3 bases; unmatched bases: 7. This clone was counted once. The sequenced sample was peripheral blood. This chain connects TRBV10-1 to TRBJ2-7; TRBD2 matches at 10 bases. The source is a human donor in a cohort sampled during active COVID-19. CDR3 nucleotide sequence: TGCGCCAGCAGTGAGGATGAGCGGGAGGGCCTCTACGAGCAGTACTTC. Translation: CASSEDEREGLYEQYF.